The rows below give T cell receptor beta chains drawn from one sample of a study of vaccination and CD4 T cells after COVID-19. These receptors have no identified antigens. MiXCR, applied by TCRdb to the PCR reads, yields one record per CDR3 protein. This sample carries about 9,000 distinct CDR3 sequences, almost 50% of them seen once, and the ten largest clones take around 25%. Sequenced sample: CD4+ T cells from blood, cultured in vitro. These receptors were obtained from a human donor in good health. Both conserved end residues are part of each CDR3. D genes are given only for firm matches. Only some rows state a clone size, as once, few, many or a class for expanded clones.

V: TRBV7-2; size: few; D: -; J: TRBJ2-4; CDR3: CASSFDKLVAKNIQYF; DNA: TGTGCCAGCAGCTTCGACAAACTAGTTGCCAAAAACATTCAGTACTTC
V: TRBV6-1; size: -; D: -; J: TRBJ1-5; CDR3: CASRSEGSQPQHF; DNA: TGTGCCAGCAGGTCCGAGGGGAGTCAGCCCCAGCATTTT
V: TRBV12-3/TRBV12-4; size: -; D: -; J: TRBJ1-5; CDR3: CASSLTLNQPQHF; DNA: TGTGCCAGCAGCTTGACCCTTAATCAGCCCCAGCATTTT
V: TRBV4-1; size: once; D: TRBD1; J: TRBJ1-1; CDR3: CASSLHPARGKTEAFF; DNA: TGCGCCAGCAGCCTACACCCGGCCAGGGGGAAAACTGAAGCTTTCTTT
V: TRBV7-2; size: -; D: -; J: TRBJ2-2; CDR3: CASSLFGTSGIGELFF; DNA: TGTGCCAGCAGCTTATTCGGGACATCGGGTATAGGGGAGCTGTTTTTT
V: TRBV6-4; size: once; D: TRBD2; J: TRBJ2-1; CDR3: CASSVGSGSYNEQFF; DNA: TGTGCCAGCAGTGTCGGTAGCGGGAGTTACAATGAGCAGTTCTTC
V: TRBV6-5; size: few; D: -; J: TRBJ1-2; CDR3: CASSYTVNYGYTF; DNA: TGTGCCAGCAGTTACACAGTCAACTATGGCTACACCTTC
V: TRBV20-1; size: -; D: TRBD1; J: TRBJ1-1; CDR3: CSAKTGDTEAFF; DNA: TGCAGTGCAAAAACAGGGGACACTGAAGCTTTCTTT
V: TRBV19; size: few; D: TRBD1; J: TRBJ1-2; CDR3: CASTPTAGGRGYGYTF; DNA: TGTGCCAGTACCCCAACAGCAGGGGGCAGGGGCTATGGCTACACCTTC
V: TRBV11-2; size: -; D: -; J: TRBJ2-2; CDR3: CASSQGGGPTGELFF; DNA: TGTGCCAGCAGCCAGGGAGGCGGACCCACCGGGGAGCTGTTTTTT
V: TRBV6-5; size: few; D: -; J: TRBJ2-5; CDR3: CASSFASGGNPYF; DNA: TGTGCCAGCAGTTTTGCCTCCGGGGGAAACCCGTACTTC